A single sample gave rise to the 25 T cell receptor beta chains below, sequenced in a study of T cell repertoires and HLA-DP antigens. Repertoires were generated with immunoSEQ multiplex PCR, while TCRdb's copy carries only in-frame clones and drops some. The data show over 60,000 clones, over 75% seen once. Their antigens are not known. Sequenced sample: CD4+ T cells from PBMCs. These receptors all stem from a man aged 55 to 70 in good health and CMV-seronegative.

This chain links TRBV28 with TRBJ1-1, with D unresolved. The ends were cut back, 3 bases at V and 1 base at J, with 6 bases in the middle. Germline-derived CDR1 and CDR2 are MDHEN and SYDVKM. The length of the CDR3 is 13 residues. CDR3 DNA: TGTGCCAGCAGTTTCGACGGGAACACTGAAGCTTTCTTT. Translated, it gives CASSFDGNTEAFF.

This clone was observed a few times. The CDR3 loop reads CASSVDEAGRVNIQYF. In DNA form, the CDR3 reads TGTGCCAGCAGCGTAGATGAGGCGGGAAGGGTAAACATTCAGTACTTC. This chain connects TRBV9 to TRBJ2-4; D might be TRBD2 (6 bases). CDR3 length equals 16 residues. V was trimmed by 0 bases and J by 6 bases, leaving 16 bases between them. CDR1 and CDR2 (germline): SGDLS, YYNGEE.

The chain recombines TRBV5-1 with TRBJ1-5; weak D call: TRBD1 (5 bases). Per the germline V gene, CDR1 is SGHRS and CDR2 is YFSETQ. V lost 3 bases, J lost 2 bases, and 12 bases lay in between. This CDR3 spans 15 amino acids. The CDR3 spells CASSSDGGGNQPQHF. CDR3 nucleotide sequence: TGCGCCAGCAGCTCGGACGGGGGAGGCAATCAGCCCCAGCATTTT. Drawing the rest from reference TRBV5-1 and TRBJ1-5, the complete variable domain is KAGVTQTPRYLIKTRGQQVTLSCSPISGHRSVSWYQQTPGQGLQFLFEYFSETQRNKGNFPGRFSGRQFSNSRSEMNVSTLELGDSALYLCASSSDGGGNQPQHFGDGTRLSIL.

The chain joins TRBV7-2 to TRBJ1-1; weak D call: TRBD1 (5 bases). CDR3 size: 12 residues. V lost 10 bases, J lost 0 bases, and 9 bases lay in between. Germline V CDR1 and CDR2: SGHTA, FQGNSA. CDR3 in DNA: TGTGCCACCGGGACGGTGAACACTGAAGCTTTCTTT. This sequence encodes CATGTVNTEAFF.

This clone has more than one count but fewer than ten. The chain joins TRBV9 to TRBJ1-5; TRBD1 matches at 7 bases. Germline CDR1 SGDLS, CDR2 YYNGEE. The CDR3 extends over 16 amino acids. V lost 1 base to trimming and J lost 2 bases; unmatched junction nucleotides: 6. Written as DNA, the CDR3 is TGTGCCAGCAGCGTATTGACAGGGTGGGGCAATCAGCCCCAGCATTTT. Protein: CASSVLTGWGNQPQHF. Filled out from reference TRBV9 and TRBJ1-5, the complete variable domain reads DSGVTQTPKHLITATGQRVTLRCSPRSGDLSVYWYQQSLDQGLQFLIQYYNGEERAKGNILERFSAQQFPDLHSELNLSSLELGDSALYFCASSVLTGWGNQPQHFGDGTRLSIL.

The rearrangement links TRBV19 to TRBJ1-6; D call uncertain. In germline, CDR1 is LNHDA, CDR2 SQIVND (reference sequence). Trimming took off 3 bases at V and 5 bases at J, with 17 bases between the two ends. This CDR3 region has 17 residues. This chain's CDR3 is CASSIRPRLSHNSPLHF. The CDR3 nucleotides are TGTGCCAGTAGTATCCGTCCTCGCCTGTCCCATAATTCACCCCTCCACTTT.

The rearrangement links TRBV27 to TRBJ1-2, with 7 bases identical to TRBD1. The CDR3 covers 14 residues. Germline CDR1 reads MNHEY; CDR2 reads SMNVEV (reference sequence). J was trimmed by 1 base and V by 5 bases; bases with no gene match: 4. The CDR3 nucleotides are TGTGCCAGCAGTCAGGGGGTTGATAACTATGGCTACACCTTC. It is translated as CASSQGVDNYGYTF.

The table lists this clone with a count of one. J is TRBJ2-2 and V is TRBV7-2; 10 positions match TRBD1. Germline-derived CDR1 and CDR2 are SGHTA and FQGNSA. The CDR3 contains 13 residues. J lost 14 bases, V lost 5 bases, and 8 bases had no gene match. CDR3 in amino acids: CASSRDRGWLLFF. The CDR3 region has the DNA TGTGCCAGCAGCCGGGACAGGGGATGGCTACTGTTTTTT.

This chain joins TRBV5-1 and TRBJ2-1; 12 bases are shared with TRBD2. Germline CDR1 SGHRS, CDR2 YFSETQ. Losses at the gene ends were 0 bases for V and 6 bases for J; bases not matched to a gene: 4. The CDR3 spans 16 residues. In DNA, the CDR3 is TGCGCCAGCAGCTTGGAGGCTAGCGGGGGGGCCAATGAGCAGTTCTTC. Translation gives CASSLEASGGANEQFF.

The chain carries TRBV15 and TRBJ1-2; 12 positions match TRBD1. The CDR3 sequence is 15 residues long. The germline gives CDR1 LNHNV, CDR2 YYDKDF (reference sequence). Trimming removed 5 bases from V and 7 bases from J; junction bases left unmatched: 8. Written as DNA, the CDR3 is TGTGCCACCAGCGAACGGGACAGGGGGCGGGTTGGCTACACCTTC. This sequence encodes CATSERDRGRVGYTF.

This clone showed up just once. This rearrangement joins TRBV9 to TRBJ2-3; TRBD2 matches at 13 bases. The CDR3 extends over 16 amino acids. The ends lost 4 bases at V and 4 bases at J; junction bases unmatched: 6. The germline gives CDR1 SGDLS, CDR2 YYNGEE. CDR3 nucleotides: TGTGCCAGCAGCTGGCGACTAGCGGGAGGCCCAGATACGCAGTATTTT. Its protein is CASSWRLAGGPDTQYF.

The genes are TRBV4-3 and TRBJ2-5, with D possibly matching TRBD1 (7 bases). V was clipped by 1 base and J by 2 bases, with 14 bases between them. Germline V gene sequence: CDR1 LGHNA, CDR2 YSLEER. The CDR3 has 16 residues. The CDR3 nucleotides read TGCGCCAGCAGCCAAGGACAGGGAGGATCACAAGAGACCCAGTACTTC. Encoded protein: CASSQGQGGSQETQYF.

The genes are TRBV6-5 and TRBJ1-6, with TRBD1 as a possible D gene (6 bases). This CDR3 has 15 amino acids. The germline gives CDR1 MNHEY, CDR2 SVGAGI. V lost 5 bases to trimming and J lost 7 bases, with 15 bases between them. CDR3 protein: CASSSRGGVNSPLHF. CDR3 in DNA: TGTGCCAGCAGTAGCCGAGGGGGGGTGAATTCACCCCTCCACTTT.

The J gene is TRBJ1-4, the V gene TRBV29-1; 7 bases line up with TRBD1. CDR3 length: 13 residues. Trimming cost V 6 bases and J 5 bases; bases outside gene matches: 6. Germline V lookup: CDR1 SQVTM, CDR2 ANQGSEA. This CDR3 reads CSVRTGPNEKLFF. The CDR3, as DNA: TGCAGCGTCAGGACAGGACCCAATGAAAAACTGTTTTTT.

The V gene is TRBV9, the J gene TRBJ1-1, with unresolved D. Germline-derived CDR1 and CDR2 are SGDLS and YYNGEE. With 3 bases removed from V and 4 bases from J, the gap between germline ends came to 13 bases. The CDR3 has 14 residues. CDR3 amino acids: CASSGTQHFTEAFF. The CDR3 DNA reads TGTGCCAGCAGCGGGACCCAGCACTTCACTGAAGCTTTCTTT. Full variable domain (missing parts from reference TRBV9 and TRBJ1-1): DSGVTQTPKHLITATGQRVTLRCSPRSGDLSVYWYQQSLDQGLQFLIQYYNGEERAKGNILERFSAQQFPDLHSELNLSSLELGDSALYFCASSGTQHFTEAFFGQGTRLTVV.

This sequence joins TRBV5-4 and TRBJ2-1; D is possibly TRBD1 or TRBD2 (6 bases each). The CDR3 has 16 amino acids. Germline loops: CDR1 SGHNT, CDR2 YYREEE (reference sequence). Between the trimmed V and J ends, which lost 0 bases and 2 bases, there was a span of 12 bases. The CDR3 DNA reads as TGTGCCAGCAGCTTGGTACCGGGGGCCGCCTACAATGAGCAGTTCTTC. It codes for CASSLVPGAAYNEQFF.

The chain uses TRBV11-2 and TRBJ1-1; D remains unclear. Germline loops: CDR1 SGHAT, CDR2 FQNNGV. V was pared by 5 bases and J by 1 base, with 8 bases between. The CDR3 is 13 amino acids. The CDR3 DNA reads TGTGCCAGCAGCCTCCGGGAGAACACTGAAGCTTTCTTT. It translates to CASSLRENTEAFF.

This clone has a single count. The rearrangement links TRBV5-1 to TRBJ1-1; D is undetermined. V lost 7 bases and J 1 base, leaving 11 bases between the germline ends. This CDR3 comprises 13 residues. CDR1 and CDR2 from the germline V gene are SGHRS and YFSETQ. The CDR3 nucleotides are TGCGCCAGCGGTAGGACCAGGAACACTGAAGCTTTCTTT. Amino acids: CASGRTRNTEAFF.

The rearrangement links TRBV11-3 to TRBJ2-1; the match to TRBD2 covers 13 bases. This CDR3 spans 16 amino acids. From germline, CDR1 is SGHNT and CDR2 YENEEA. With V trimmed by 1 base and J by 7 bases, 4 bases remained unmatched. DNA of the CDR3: TGTGCCAGCAGCTTAGGACTAGCGGGGGGTCGGAATGAGCAGTTCTTC. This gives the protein CASSLGLAGGRNEQFF.

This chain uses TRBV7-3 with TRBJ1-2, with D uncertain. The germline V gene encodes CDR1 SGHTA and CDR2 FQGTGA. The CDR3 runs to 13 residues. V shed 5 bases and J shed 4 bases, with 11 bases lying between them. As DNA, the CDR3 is TGTGCCAGCAGCCTGGACCGCAGCTATGGCTACACCTTC. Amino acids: CASSLDRSYGYTF.

The CDR3 is CASSTTQNTEAFF. The DNA for the CDR3 is TGTGCCAGTAGTACGACACAGAACACTGAAGCTTTCTTT. V and J are TRBV19 and TRBJ1-1; D is undetermined. The CDR3 loop spans 13 amino acids. V shed 4 bases and J shed 1 base, with 7 bases lying between them. Per the germline V gene, CDR1 is LNHDA and CDR2 is SQIVND (reference sequence). The full variable domain, with the rest looked up from reference TRBV19 and TRBJ1-1, is DGGITQSPKYLFRKEGQNVTLSCEQNLNHDAMYWYRQDPGQGLRLIYYSQIVNDFQKGDIAEGYSVSREKKESFPLTVTSAQKNPTAFYLCASSTTQNTEAFFGQGTRLTVV.

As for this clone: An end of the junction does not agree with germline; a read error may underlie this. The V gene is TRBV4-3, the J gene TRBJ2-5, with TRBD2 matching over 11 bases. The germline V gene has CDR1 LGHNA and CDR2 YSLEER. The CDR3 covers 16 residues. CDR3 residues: CVSSPRLAGSQETQYF. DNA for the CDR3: TGCGTCAGCAGCCCTCGACTAGCGGGGTCCCAAGAGACCCAGTACTTC.

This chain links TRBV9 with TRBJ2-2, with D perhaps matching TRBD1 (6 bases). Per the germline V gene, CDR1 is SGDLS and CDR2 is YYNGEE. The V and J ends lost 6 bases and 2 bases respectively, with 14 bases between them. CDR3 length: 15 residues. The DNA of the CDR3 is TGTGCCAGCACCACAGGGAACCCAAACACCGGGGAGCTGTTTTTT. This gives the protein CASTTGNPNTGELFF.

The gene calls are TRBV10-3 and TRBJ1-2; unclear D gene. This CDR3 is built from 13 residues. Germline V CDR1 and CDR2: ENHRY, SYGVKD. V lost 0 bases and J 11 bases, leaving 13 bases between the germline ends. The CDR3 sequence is CAISESTRLGYTF. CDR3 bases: TGTGCCATCAGTGAGTCGACGCGTCTTGGGTACACCTTC.

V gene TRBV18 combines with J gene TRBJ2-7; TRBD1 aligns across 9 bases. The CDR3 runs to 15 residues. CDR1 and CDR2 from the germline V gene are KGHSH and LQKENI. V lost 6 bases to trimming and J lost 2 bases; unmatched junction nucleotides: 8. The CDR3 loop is CASSPGTGMAYEQYV. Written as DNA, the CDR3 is TGTGCCAGCTCCCCCGGGACAGGGATGGCCTACGAGCAGTACGTC.